The 24 T cell receptor beta chains listed next were all sequenced from one sample in a study of beta chain features in type 1 diabetes. No antigen is known for these receptors. cDNA synthesis used the whole RNA isolate, giving expressed TCRB sequences. Some clones are missing from TCRdb's copy, which holds only in-frame ones; the method was immunoSEQ multiplex PCR. The table lists 400,000 or so clones, 8% to 10% of them singletons. Study-wide findings and caveats: Researchers report that Type 1 diabetes patients had moderately but significantly shorter TCRB CDR3s across all four CD4+ subsets.

Sample: central memory CD4+ T cells from blood. Receptor source: a man aged 30-40 years with type 1 diabetes.

The rearrangement joins TRBV5-1 to TRBJ2-3; D is unresolved. The germline CDR1 and CDR2 sequences are SGHRS and YFSETQ. V shed 4 bases and J shed 1 base, with 7 bases lying between them. The CDR3 covers 13 residues. The CDR3 region has the DNA TGCGCCAGCAGCCCTGCCGGCACAGATACGCAGTATTTT. The encoded protein is CASSPAGTDTQYF.

The gene calls are TRBV4-2 and TRBJ2-7; 7 nucleotides agree with TRBD2. The CDR3 sequence is 15 residues long. V was pared by 4 bases and J by 2 bases, with 8 bases of the junction left unmatched. Germline assignment: CDR1 LGHNA and CDR2 YNFKEQ. CDR3 nucleotides: TGTGCCAGCAGCCCCCCGGCGGGAGCGGCCTACGAGCAGTACTTC. It yields the protein CASSPPAGAAYEQYF.

The chain combines TRBV6-5 with TRBJ2-3, with D possibly being TRBD1 or TRBD2 (5 bases each). The germline V and J ends were trimmed by 7 bases and 6 bases, with 14 bases remaining between them. Germline-derived CDR1 and CDR2 are MNHEY and SVGAGI. This CDR3 is 13 amino acids long. The CDR3 loop is CASISTGTDTQYF. The CDR3 bases are TGTGCCAGCATCTCAACCGGGACGGATACGCAGTATTTT.

The chain is built from TRBV7-3 and TRBJ2-3, with D uncertain. The CDR3 spans 14 residues. Germline values: CDR1 SGHTA, CDR2 FQGTGA. V was shortened by 4 bases and J by 0 bases, with 8 bases between the two germline ends. The DNA for the CDR3 is TGTGCCAGCAGCTCCTCGACTAGCACAGATACGCAGTATTTT. Amino acid sequence: CASSSSTSTDTQYF.

This clone showed up just a few times. The chain couples TRBV7-6 to TRBJ2-7; unclear D gene. The V end lost 5 bases, the J end lost 4 bases, and 9 bases lay between the germline ends. From germline, CDR1 is SGHVS and CDR2 FNYEAQ. CDR3 length: 12 amino acids. Written as DNA, the CDR3 is TGTGCCAGCAGCCATCCAGGTTACGAGCAGTACTTC. Amino acids: CASSHPGYEQYF.

As to this clone: The same CDR3 is also encoded by other DNA sequences in this sample. The V call is TRBV7-2, the J call TRBJ2-1, with TRBD1 identical over 9 bases. The CDR3 loop spans 15 amino acids. V was clipped by 1 base and J by 4 bases; unmatched bases: 2. Per the germline V gene, CDR1 is SGHTA and CDR2 is FQGNSA. The CDR3 is CASSLDRGPYNEQFF. The CDR3 DNA reads as TGTGCCAGCAGCTTAGACAGGGGGCCTTACAATGAGCAGTTCTTC.

This rearrangement joins TRBV5-6 to TRBJ2-5, with D possibly matching TRBD1 (5 bases). V dropped 6 bases and J dropped 2 bases, with 17 bases sitting between them. Germline CDR1 is SGHDT and CDR2 is YYEEEE. This CDR3 spans 15 amino acids. The CDR3: CASTTAQGAQETQYF. CDR3 nucleotides: TGTGCCAGCACCACCGCCCAGGGTGCGCAAGAGACCCAGTACTTC. Full variable domain (rest looked up from reference TRBV5-6 and TRBJ2-5): DAGVTQSPTHLIKTRGQQVTLRCSPKSGHDTVSWYQQALGQGPQFIFQYYEEEERQRGNFPDRFSGHQFPNYSSELNVNALLLGDSALYLCASTTAQGAQETQYFGPGTRLLVL.

The rearrangement uses TRBV29-1 and TRBJ1-3, with unresolved D. The CDR3 contains 13 residues. Germline V gene data show CDR1 as SQVTM and CDR2 as ANQGSEA. V lost 7 bases and J lost 0, with 10 bases in between. The DNA for the CDR3 is TGCAGCGCCAGGTGGGACTCTGGAAACACCATATATTTT. Protein sequence: CSARWDSGNTIYF. Filled out from reference TRBV29-1 and TRBJ1-3, the complete variable domain reads SAVISQKPSRDICQRGTSLTIQCQVDSQVTMMFWYRQQPGQSLTLIATANQGSEATYESGFVIDKFPISRPNLTFSTLTVSNMSPEDSSIYLCSARWDSGNTIYFGEGSWLTVV.

The J gene is TRBJ2-7, the V gene TRBV7-6; 9 bases are shared with TRBD1. Germline V gene data show CDR1 as SGHVS and CDR2 as FNYEAQ. V dropped 6 bases and J dropped 6; count of bases not matched to a gene: 18. The CDR3 has 17 amino acids. CDR3 region: CASSPTSSGTGLGEQYF. In DNA form, the CDR3 reads TGTGCCAGCAGTCCTACCTCATCCGGGACAGGGCTCGGCGAGCAGTACTTC.

The V gene is TRBV6-5, the J gene TRBJ1-2; possible D gene TRBD1, 5 bases. V lost 6 bases, J lost 1 base, and 12 bases lay in between. Germline CDR1 and CDR2: MNHEY and SVGAGI. There are 14 residues in the CDR3. CDR3 in amino acids: CASSTQGDNYGYTF. CDR3 in DNA: TGTGCCAGCAGCACGCAGGGTGATAACTATGGCTACACCTTC.

At least ten counts were recorded for this clone. This chain links TRBV28 with TRBJ2-7, with D uncertain. This CDR3 spans 12 amino acids. V lost 6 bases to trimming and J lost 6 bases, with 12 bases between them. Looked up from germline, CDR1 is MDHEN and CDR2 is SYDVKM. The CDR3 reads CASSEKGSEQYF. CDR3 nucleotide sequence: TGTGCCAGCAGCGAAAAAGGATCCGAGCAGTACTTC.

On this clone: One end of the junction does not line up with germline, which may come from a read error. This chain joins TRBV4-1 and TRBJ2-1; TRBD2 matches 7 bases. The length of the CDR3 is 16 residues. Per the germline V gene, CDR1 is MGHRA and CDR2 is YSYEKL. The CDR3 DNA sequence: TGTGCCAGCAGCCAAGCAAGGCTAGGGCTAGCGGATGAGCAGTTCTTC. Translated: CASSQARLGLADEQFF.

The chain uses TRBV5-4 and TRBJ2-3; D assignment may be TRBD1 or TRBD2 (5 bases each). V was cut by 0 bases and J by 5 bases, with 13 bases left in between. The CDR3 is made up of 15 amino acids. Germline assignment: CDR1 SGHNT and CDR2 YYREEE (reference sequence). The CDR3 region has the DNA TGTGCCAGCAGCTTGGAAGAAGGTGGGGGAGATACGCAGTATTTT. Translated, it gives CASSLEEGGGDTQYF. Variable domain in full (rest from reference TRBV5-4 and TRBJ2-3): ETGVTQSPTHLIKTRGQQVTLRCSSQSGHNTVSWYQQALGQGPQFIFQYYREEENGRGNFPPRFSGLQFPNYSSELNVNALELDDSALYLCASSLEEGGGDTQYFGPGTRLTVL.

The J gene is TRBJ2-7, the V gene TRBV5-1, with 7 bases aligning to TRBD2. The CDR3 loop spans 16 amino acids. V lost 4 bases to trimming and J lost 0 bases; unmatched junction nucleotides: 10. Germline V gene lookup returns CDR1 SGHRS and CDR2 YFSETQ. DNA for the CDR3: TGCGCCAGCAGCCCCCTGGGGGGGAGGAGCTCCTACGAGCAGTACTTC. Translated: CASSPLGGRSSYEQYF.

In this sample, this clone turned up a few times. The chain is built from TRBV18 and TRBJ2-1; D may match TRBD1 or TRBD2 (5 bases each). The CDR3 totals 15 residues. V shed 8 bases and J shed 5 bases, with 19 bases lying between them. Germline CDR1 is KGHSH and CDR2 is LQKENI. CDR3 amino acids: CASLLYRDPDNEQFF. CDR3 nucleotide sequence: TGTGCCAGCCTCCTATACCGGGACCCAGACAATGAGCAGTTCTTC. The entire variable domain, with the rest obtained from reference TRBV18 and TRBJ2-1, is as follows: NAGVMQNPRHLVRRRGQEARLRCSPMKGHSHVYWYRQLPEEGLKFMVYLQKENIIDESGMPKERFSAEFPKEGPSILRIQQVVRGDSAAYFCASLLYRDPDNEQFFGPGTRLTVL.

This clone was detected many times. The rearrangement joins TRBV11-2 to TRBJ2-3; D remains unclear. Between the trimmed V and J ends, which lost 1 base and 4 bases, there was a span of 15 bases. Germline V gene lookup returns CDR1 SGHAT and CDR2 FQNNGV. The CDR3 covers 16 residues. The CDR3 bases are TGTGCCAGCAGCTTAGGTCCAGTCCCTCTTTCAGATACGCAGTATTTT. It translates to CASSLGPVPLSDTQYF.

This clone was observed a handful of times. The gene calls are TRBV11-2 and TRBJ1-3; a possible D gene is TRBD1 (6 bases). The germline gives CDR1 SGHAT, CDR2 FQNNGV. V lost 5 bases and J 3 bases, leaving 11 bases between the germline ends. The CDR3 has 14 residues. In nucleotides, the CDR3 is TGTGCCAGCAGCCCGGACAGCCTTGGAAACACCATATATTTT. It translates to CASSPDSLGNTIYF.

The chain combines TRBV2 with TRBJ2-4, with unresolved D. The germline V gene encodes CDR1 SNHLY and CDR2 FYNNEI. Trimming left V 2 bases short and J 9 bases short, with 17 bases between. The CDR3 covers 15 residues. As DNA, the CDR3 is TGTGCCAGCAGTGAATCCAATAGCTTACGGTTCATTCAGTACTTC. Translation: CASSESNSLRFIQYF.

The chain has TRBV6-5 and TRBJ2-5, with 10 bases aligning to TRBD2. The V and J ends lost 2 bases and 4 bases, in that order; junction bases with no gene match: 4. This CDR3 is 15 amino acids long. Germline assignment: CDR1 MNHEY and CDR2 SVGAGI. Here the CDR3 DNA reads TGTGCCAGCAGTTACCATGCTAGCGGGAGAGAGACCCAGTACTTC. It specifies CASSYHASGRETQYF.

This clone turned up a few times. The V and J genes are TRBV9 and TRBJ1-4, with D hard to call. Germline V gene sequence: CDR1 SGDLS, CDR2 YYNGEE. This CDR3 region has 16 residues. V gave up 1 base and J gave up 8 bases, with 18 bases separating them. The CDR3 DNA reads TGTGCCAGCAGCGTAAGGCCGGGCACGGTGGGCGAAAAACTGTTTTTT. Encoded protein: CASSVRPGTVGEKLFF.

The chain uses TRBV27 and TRBJ2-5; D might be TRBD1 (7 bases). Matching the DNA end better, TRBJ2-7 makes the J call doubtful. In germline, CDR1 is MNHEY, CDR2 SMNVEV (reference sequence). The CDR3 is made up of 13 amino acids. CDR3 protein: CASSSGGGYEQYF. In DNA, the CDR3 is TGTGCCAGCAGTTCAGGGGGAGGCTACGAGCAGTACTTC.

The gene calls are TRBV27 and TRBJ1-2; unclear D gene. CDR3 length: 13 residues. Germline values: CDR1 MNHEY, CDR2 SMNVEV (reference sequence). V lost 8 bases to trimming and J lost 7 bases, with 17 bases between them. The CDR3 is CASRRRGMFGYTF. The CDR3 region has the DNA TGTGCCAGCCGTCGGAGAGGGATGTTTGGCTACACCTTC.

This clone was picked up many times. The chain links TRBV18 to TRBJ2-3; D ambiguous. With 2 bases removed from V and 6 bases from J, the gap between germline ends came to 12 bases. The CDR3 has 14 amino acids. The germline V gene encodes CDR1 KGHSH and CDR2 LQKENI. The DNA of the CDR3 is TGTGCCAGCTCACCAGATCTGACGGCCGATACGCAGTATTTT. It specifies CASSPDLTADTQYF.

This clone showed up just a few times. At one end, the junction sequence differs from germline, possibly due to a read error. This sequence joins TRBV7-9 and TRBJ2-6, with no clear D. This CDR3 contains 16 residues. Germline CDR1 reads SEHNR; CDR2 reads FQNEAQ (reference sequence). The CDR3: CASSQAKGSGANVLTF. CDR3 bases: TGCGCCAGCAGCCAAGCGAAGGGCTCTGGGGCCAACGTCCTGACTTTC.